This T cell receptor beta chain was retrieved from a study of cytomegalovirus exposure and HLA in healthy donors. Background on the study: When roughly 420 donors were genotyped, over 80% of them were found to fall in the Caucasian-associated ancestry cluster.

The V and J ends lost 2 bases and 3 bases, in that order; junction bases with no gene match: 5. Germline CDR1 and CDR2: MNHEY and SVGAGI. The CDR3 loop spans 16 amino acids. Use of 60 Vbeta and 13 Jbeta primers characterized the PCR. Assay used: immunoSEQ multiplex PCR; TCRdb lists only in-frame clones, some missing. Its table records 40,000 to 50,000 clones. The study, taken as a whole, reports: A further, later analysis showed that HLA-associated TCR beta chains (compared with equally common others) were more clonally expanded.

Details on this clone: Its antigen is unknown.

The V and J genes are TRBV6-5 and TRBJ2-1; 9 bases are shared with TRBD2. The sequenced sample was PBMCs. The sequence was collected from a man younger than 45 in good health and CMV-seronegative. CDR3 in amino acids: CASSYGSSGSYNEQFF. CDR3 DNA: TGTGCCAGCAGTTACGGGAGTAGCGGGAGCTACAATGAGCAGTTCTTC.